A single sample gave rise to the 14 T cell receptor beta chains below, sequenced in a study of blood T cells in healthy people across ages. Sample-barcoded 5' priming and a J-beta primer mix drove a second PCR of about 6 to 11 cycles. TCRdb re-analysed the 5' RACE reads in MiXCR, keeping a single row per CDR3 protein. The sample includes roughly 800,000 distinct CDR3 sequences, less than 70% of them seen just once. Sample: blood. All receptors come from an elderly man in good health.

The chain has TRBV29-1 and TRBJ1-2; TRBD1 might be the D (6 bases). Germline CDR1 and CDR2: SQVTM and ANQGSEA. The CDR3 runs 13 residues. Trimming removed 3 bases at V and 7 bases at J, with 15 bases between. Here the CDR3 reads CSVEAPGDRGYTF. CDR3 sequence (DNA): TGCAGCGTTGAGGCGCCAGGGGACCGTGGCTACACCTTC.

The gene calls are TRBV29-1 and TRBJ1-1; possible D gene TRBD1, 6 bases. Germline V CDR1 and CDR2: SQVTM, ANQGSEA. V was pared by 7 bases and J by 0 bases, with 21 bases between. This CDR3 spans 16 amino acids. CDR3 DNA sequence: TGCAGCGCCGGACCGGGAGGGGGGGGGATGAACACTGAAGCTTTCTTT. Protein product: CSAGPGGGGMNTEAFF.

On this clonotype itself: A much larger clone lies one base from this, so it may be a read error. This chain connects TRBV7-2 to TRBJ1-6; D might be TRBD1 (6 bases). There are 14 residues in the CDR3. Per germline, CDR1 SGHTA and CDR2 FQGNSA. The CDR3 DNA sequence: TGTGCCAGCAGCTCCCGACAGGTCAATTCACCCCCCCACTTT. This codes for CASSSRQVNSPPHF.

The V and J genes are TRBV7-6 and TRBJ1-2, with D possibly TRBD1 on 5 matching bases. The germline gives CDR1 SGHVS, CDR2 FNYEAQ. The CDR3 has 20 amino acids. V lost 5 bases and J 5 bases, leaving 33 bases between the germline ends. CDR3 region: CASSPDGRQGIRSSIYGYTF. The CDR3 nucleotides read TGTGCCAGCAGCCCGGATGGTCGGCAGGGAATAAGGTCCTCAATTTATGGCTACACCTTC.

J is TRBJ2-1 and V is TRBV5-1, with 9 bases aligning to TRBD2. This CDR3 comprises 19 residues. J lost 1 base, V lost 4 bases, and 15 bases had no gene match. Germline V gene lookup returns CDR1 SGHRS and CDR2 YFSETQ. The CDR3 nucleotides are TGCGCCAGCAGCGGCTTGCTTCTCACTGGACTAGCGTCCTACAATGAGCAGTTCTTC. Translated, it gives CASSGLLLTGLASYNEQFF.

The J gene is TRBJ2-5, the V gene TRBV5-4; D might be TRBD1 (7 bases). The J call may be mistaken, given a closer DNA end match to TRBJ2-7. CDR1 is SGHNT and CDR2 is YYREEE in the germline V gene (reference sequence). This CDR3 has 16 residues. CDR3 residues: CASSPGGGQSDYEQYF. CDR3 DNA: TGTGCCAGCAGCCCCGGAGGGGGCCAGTCGGACTACGAGCAGTACTTC.

The CDR3 DNA is TGTGCCAGCAGTTTCCTCAGTGAGCTAGCGGGAGGGAGCGAGCAGTACTTC. This encodes CASSFLSELAGGSEQYF. The V and J genes are TRBV28 and TRBJ2-4, with 12 nucleotides matching TRBD2. The J call may be in error: the DNA end matches TRBJ2-7 better. This CDR3 has 17 residues. In germline, CDR1 is MDHEN, CDR2 SYDVKM.

This rearrangement joins TRBV21-1 to TRBJ2-7; TRBD2 was called by the table and not checked on the DNA. TRBV21-1 is listed as a pseudogene. There are 17 residues in the CDR3. CDR3 nucleotide sequence: TGTGCCAGCAGCACCAGCTGGGAGCGGGGGATTCATTACGAGCAGTACTTC. Translated, it gives CASSTSWERGIHYEQYF.

The V and J genes are TRBV20-1 and TRBJ2-6; D gene ambiguous. Germline CDR1 DFQATT, CDR2 SNEGSKA (reference sequence). CDR3 length equals 15 residues. Trimming took 6 bases from V and 3 from J, leaving 15 bases between them. The CDR3 loop is CSAPGRANGANVLTF. The DNA for the CDR3 is TGCAGTGCCCCGGGCAGAGCTAATGGGGCCAACGTCCTGACTTTC.

This chain joins TRBV2 and TRBJ2-4; a weak D match, TRBD1 (5 bases). The tail of the sequence fits TRBJ2-7 better, so the J call may be wrong. CDR1 and CDR2 (germline): SNHLY, FYNNEI. The CDR3 extends over 13 amino acids. The CDR3, as DNA: TGTGCCAGCAGTGAGGCAGGGAACTACGAGCAGTACTTC. Translated, it gives CASSEAGNYEQYF.

Judged by abundance, this clonotype is medium-sized. V gene TRBV29-1 combines with J gene TRBJ2-3; TRBD1 matches at 8 bases. With 7 bases clipped from V and 4 bases from J, the junction kept 10 bases outside the gene matches. This CDR3 region has 14 residues. Germline lookup yields CDR1 SQVTM and CDR2 ANQGSEA. The CDR3 coding sequence is TGCAGCGGACGGGACAGGCCAGTCTCAGATACGCAGTATTTT. Its protein is CSGRDRPVSDTQYF.

The rearrangement joins TRBV2 to TRBJ2-2, with D unresolved. The CDR3 has 12 amino acids. The germline V gene has CDR1 SNHLY and CDR2 FYNNEI. V lost 7 bases to trimming and J lost 4 bases, with 7 bases between them. CDR3 sequence: CASTHGTGELFF. CDR3 nucleotides: TGTGCCAGCACCCATGGCACCGGGGAGCTGTTTTTT.

In this sample, this clonotype turned up a few times. V is TRBV6-1 and J is TRBJ2-4; weak D call: TRBD1 (5 bases). The V end lost 7 bases, the J end lost 0 bases, and 13 bases lay between the germline ends. From germline, CDR1 is MNHNS and CDR2 SASEGT. The CDR3 has 15 residues. The CDR3 DNA reads TGTGCCAGCAACCTCAGGGATCTAGCCAAAAACATTCAGTACTTC. It encodes CASNLRDLAKNIQYF.

This clonotype has a handful of counts. The DNA for the CDR3 is TGTGCCAGCAGCTTTGGTCCATGGGACACTGCGGTCCACGAGCAGTACTTC. Its protein product is CASSFGPWDTAVHEQYF. The V gene is TRBV7-2, the J gene TRBJ2-7; a weak D match, TRBD1 (6 bases). The CDR3 is 17 amino acids. V was cut by 3 bases and J by 5 bases, with 23 bases left in between. Germline V gene sequence: CDR1 SGHTA, CDR2 FQGNSA. The full variable domain, in which reference TRBV7-2 and TRBJ2-7 provide the parts outside the CDR3, is GAGVSQSPSNKVTEKGKDVELRCDPISGHTALYWYRQSLGQGLEFLIYFQGNSAPDKSGLPSDRFSAERTGGSVSTLTIQRTQQEDSAVYLCASSFGPWDTAVHEQYFGPGTRLTVT.